This is a list of T cell receptor beta chains from one sample in a study of T-cell memory formation after mild COVID-19. A single record per CDR3 protein comes from TCRdb applying MiXCR to the 5' RACE reads. The sample carries 200,000 to 300,000 distinct CDR3 sequences, approximately 15% recorded once. Sequenced input: PBMCs or a T cell subset sorted from them (not recorded which). These receptors all stem from a man aged 18 to 29 who had mild COVID-19 (a few samples of this study predate the infection). Cell type and time point are not known. The CDR3 runs from the conserved cysteine through the conserved F or W. D genes are given only for firm matches. The size of a clone is reported for some rows only, either as once, few or many, or as a class for expanded clones.

TRBJ2-7,TRBV30,NA,NA,TGTGCCTGGAGCCCGGCGGGACAGACCCTTCCCTACGAGCAGTACTTC,CAWSPAGQTLPYEQYF
TRBJ1-6,TRBV19,few,NA,TGTGCCAGTAGTCCAGCAGGTCGGGCTTCACCCCTCCACTTT,CASSPAGRASPLHF
TRBJ2-2,TRBV29-1,NA,NA,TGCAGCGTTGAGGAGGCCGGGGAGCTGTTTTTT,CSVEEAGELFF
TRBJ2-2,TRBV20-1,few,NA,TGCAGTGCTCCCTTAACCGAAACCGGGGAGCTGTTTTTT,CSAPLTETGELFF
TRBJ1-2,TRBV5-1,many,NA,TGCGCCAGCAGCTTCCAGGCCCAGACGGATAACTATGGCTACACCTTC,CASSFQAQTDNYGYTF
TRBJ2-5,TRBV7-9,NA,TRBD1,TGTGCCAGCAGCTCCGGACAGGGTGGGGAGACCCAGTACTTC,CASSSGQGGETQYF
TRBJ2-1,TRBV11-2,NA,NA,TGTGCCAGCAGCTTAGTCCCGGGGGTGTACTACAATGAGCAGTTCTTC,CASSLVPGVYYNEQFF
TRBJ2-3,TRBV20-1,few,NA,TGCAGAGTCGGGCGGCGCACCCGCACAGATACGCAGTATTTT,CRVGRRTRTDTQYF
TRBJ1-6,TRBV4-3,NA,NA,TGCGCCAGCAGCCAAGCGGTGGAGGAAGGCAGGGGAGATTATAATTCACCCCTCCACTTT,CASSQAVEEGRGDYNSPLHF
TRBJ2-5,TRBV7-2,few,NA,TGTGCCAGTCAGGAGTGGGAGACCCAGTACTTC,CASQEWETQYF
TRBJ1-5,TRBV10-3,NA,TRBD1,TGTGCCACAAGGGGGCCCGATCAGCCCCAGCATTTT,CATRGPDQPQHF
TRBJ2-5,TRBV10-3,NA,TRBD2,TGTGCCATCAGTGAGCGCGGGCGCGGGGGAGAGACCCAGTACTTC,CAISERGRGGETQYF
TRBJ2-2,TRBV12-3/TRBV12-4,few,NA,TGTGCCAGCGTCTGGTTAACCGGGGAGCTGTTTTTT,CASVWLTGELFF
TRBJ2-5,TRBV9,few,NA,TGTGCCAGCAGCCCCTGGGACACCGAAGAGACCCAGTACTTC,CASSPWDTEETQYF
TRBJ2-1,TRBV24-1,NA,NA,TGTGCCACCAGCGGGGGCGTCGGAACCTACAATGAGCAGTTCTTC,CATSGGVGTYNEQFF
TRBJ2-1,TRBV20-1,NA,NA,TGCAGAGGCTTAAGGGCGGACGGGGGTTACAATGAGCAGTTCTTC,CRGLRADGGYNEQFF
TRBJ2-3,TRBV5-4,NA,NA,TGTGCCAGCAGCTTGGCCGTTGGACTACACACAGATACGCAGTATTTT,CASSLAVGLHTDTQYF
TRBJ2-1,TRBV7-2,few,TRBD2,TGTGCCAGCAGCCCCCCCGGGGGGCTAGCGGGCTACAATGAGCAGTTCTTC,CASSPPGGLAGYNEQFF
TRBJ1-5,TRBV24-1,many,NA,TGTGCCACCAGTGATTTGCTAGGGCGGTCTTACAATCAGCCCCAGCATTTT,CATSDLLGRSYNQPQHF
TRBJ2-5,TRBV6-1,NA,NA,TGTGCCAGCACGGGCCTGCAAGAGACCCAGTACTTC,CASTGLQETQYF
TRBJ1-1,TRBV2,NA,TRBD1,TGTGCCAGCAGTGAAAGGACAGGGTACTCTGAAGCTTTCTTT,CASSERTGYSEAFF
TRBJ1-1,TRBV9,once,NA,TGTGCCAGCAGCCCCCGCGTCGGAGGGGGTTATGGCACTGAAGCTTTCTTT,CASSPRVGGGYGTEAFF
TRBJ2-7,TRBV11-2,NA,TRBD1,TGTGCCAGCAGCGCCACAGACAGGGTCGACGAGCAGTACTTC,CASSATDRVDEQYF
TRBJ2-5,TRBV15,few,NA,TGTGCCACCAGCGCCCCTCGGGGGATTGGTCAAGAGACCCAGTACTTC,CATSAPRGIGQETQYF
TRBJ2-3,TRBV6-6,NA,NA,TGTGCCAGCAGTTACTCCGTCAGCCCGGGGTTAGATACGCAGTATTTT,CASSYSVSPGLDTQYF
TRBJ2-6,TRBV7-3,NA,NA,TGTGCCAGCAGCTTATACGGGTCCCCCAGCCTCGTCCTGACTTTC,CASSLYGSPSLVLTF
TRBJ2-3,TRBV6-6,NA,TRBD2,TGTGCCAGCAGTTCCCTGACTAGCGGACGCACAGATACGCAGTATTTT,CASSSLTSGRTDTQYF